A single sample is the source of the 25 T cell receptor beta chains below, sequenced in a study of shared clonotypes between healthy human individuals. The protocol was immunoSEQ multiplex PCR, while the TCRdb copy is restricted to in-frame clones and leaves out a portion. Among roughly 850,000 clones listed, around 96% were seen once. Naive CD8 populations comprised CD45RO-negative cells positively selected for CCR7, excluding terminally differentiated effector memory CD45RA+ cells. Material: naive CD8+ T cells sorted from blood. These receptors all come from a man younger than 40 in good health.

The rearrangement joins TRBV9 to TRBJ2-2; D unclear. V gave up 4 bases and J gave up 6 bases, with 16 bases separating them. The CDR3 contains 15 residues. The V gene's germline CDR1 is SGDLS and CDR2 YYNGEE. The CDR3: CASSPLGLGAGELFF. In DNA, the CDR3 is TGTGCCAGCAGCCCCCTTGGGCTAGGCGCCGGGGAGCTGTTTTTT.

A single count supports this clone. The chain has TRBV19 and TRBJ2-1, with D maybe TRBD2 (5 bases). The CDR3 covers 15 residues. From germline, CDR1 is LNHDA and CDR2 SQIVND (reference sequence). Trimming pared 1 base from V and 4 bases from J, leaving 11 bases between. This CDR3 reads CASSIVGRGYNEQFF. DNA for the CDR3: TGTGCCAGTAGTATAGTGGGGAGAGGGTACAATGAGCAGTTCTTC. The complete variable domain, with remaining parts taken from reference TRBV19 and TRBJ2-1, reads DGGITQSPKYLFRKEGQNVTLSCEQNLNHDAMYWYRQDPGQGLRLIYYSQIVNDFQKGDIAEGYSVSREKKESFPLTVTSAQKNPTAFYLCASSIVGRGYNEQFFGPGTRLTVL.

As regards this clone: Other DNA sequences in this specimen translate into the identical CDR3. V is TRBV27 and J is TRBJ2-7; D call uncertain. In germline, CDR1 is MNHEY, CDR2 SMNVEV (reference sequence). The CDR3 loop spans 13 amino acids. Between the trimmed V and J ends, which lost 3 bases and 0 bases, there was a span of 6 bases. The CDR3 DNA reads as TGTGCCAGCAGTTTCAGTAGCTCCTACGAGCAGTACTTC. Translation: CASSFSSSYEQYF.

V and J are TRBV29-1 and TRBJ2-1; the D gene is possibly TRBD2 (5 bases). CDR1 and CDR2 from the germline V gene are SQVTM and ANQGSEA. V lost 5 bases, J lost 8 bases, and 16 bases lay in between. The CDR3 consists of 13 residues. As DNA, the CDR3 is TGCAGCGTTTCCCACCCCCTACTAGATGAGCAGTTCTTC. Translated, it gives CSVSHPLLDEQFF.

The chain links TRBV11-2 to TRBJ2-6; D is uncertain. Trimming left V 1 base short and J 3 bases short, with 10 bases between. The CDR3 is 16 amino acids. Germline V CDR1 and CDR2: SGHAT, FQNNGV. The chain's CDR3 is CASSLATGSGANVLTF. The CDR3 region has the DNA TGTGCCAGCAGCTTAGCCACGGGTAGTGGGGCCAACGTCCTGACTTTC.

V is TRBV5-4 and J is TRBJ1-1, with a weak D call TRBD1 (5 bases). Trimming removed 1 base from V and 3 bases from J, with 13 bases in between. Germline-derived CDR1 and CDR2 are SGHNT and YYREEE (reference sequence). This CDR3 has 15 amino acids. CDR3 in DNA: TGTGCCAGCAGCTTGTATCAGGGAGGGGACACTGAAGCTTTCTTT. This translates into CASSLYQGGDTEAFF.

The chain is built from TRBV18 and TRBJ2-5; 7 bases align to TRBD2. CDR1 is KGHSH, CDR2 LQKENI, per germline. The CDR3 runs to 13 residues. V gave up 0 bases and J gave up 5 bases; unmatched junction bases: 0. The CDR3 loop is CASSPPGGETQYF. In DNA form, the CDR3 reads TGTGCCAGCTCACCACCGGGGGGGGAGACCCAGTACTTC.

This clone occurred many times. Other DNA variants within this sample encode the same CDR3. The chain carries TRBV7-9 and TRBJ2-1; D not resolved. With 1 base removed from V and 8 bases from J, the gap between germline ends came to 6 bases. This CDR3 region has 12 residues. CDR1 is SEHNR and CDR2 is FQNEAQ in the germline V gene (reference sequence). The CDR3 spells CASSLVVHEQFF. Written as DNA, the CDR3 is TGTGCCAGCAGCTTAGTAGTTCATGAGCAGTTCTTC.

The genes are TRBV4-2 and TRBJ2-2; TRBD2 is a possible D gene (5 bases). The V gene's germline CDR1 is LGHNA and CDR2 YNFKEQ. The CDR3 has 15 residues. Trimming stripped 0 bases from V and 6 bases from J, with 11 bases between. The CDR3 protein is CASSQETGIAGELFF. CDR3 nucleotides: TGTGCCAGCAGCCAAGAAACGGGGATTGCCGGGGAGCTGTTTTTT.

This sequence joins TRBV5-1 and TRBJ2-5, with D unclear. Trimming removed 4 bases at V and 5 bases at J, with 15 bases between. Germline loops: CDR1 SGHRS, CDR2 YFSETQ. The CDR3 is 14 amino acids. Here the CDR3 DNA reads TGCGCCAGCAGCCCCGTTAACCTGGGGGAGACCCAGTACTTC. This encodes CASSPVNLGETQYF.

This chain uses TRBV11-3 with TRBJ2-3, with 11 bases aligning to TRBD1. Germline lookup yields CDR1 SGHNT and CDR2 YENEEA. CDR3 length: 15 residues. The junction had 5 bases not matched to a gene; V was cut back by 5 bases and J by 4 bases. The CDR3 spells CASSPGQGEADTQYF. CDR3 in DNA: TGTGCCAGCAGCCCGGGACAGGGGGAAGCAGATACGCAGTATTTT.

The rearrangement links TRBV28 to TRBJ1-1, with D tentatively TRBD1 (5 bases). V was trimmed by 4 bases and J by 1 base, leaving 19 bases between them. Germline V gene lookup returns CDR1 MDHEN and CDR2 SYDVKM. The CDR3 has 17 residues. CDR3 sequence: CASSSPRGSRGNTEAFF. The DNA for the CDR3 is TGTGCCAGCAGTTCACCTAGGGGTTCTAGGGGGAACACTGAAGCTTTCTTT.

The chain has TRBV7-2 and TRBJ2-5, with D possibly matching TRBD2 (5 bases). V lost 6 bases and J 5 bases, leaving 16 bases between the germline ends. This CDR3 has 14 residues. Germline CDR1 and CDR2: SGHTA and FQGNSA. The CDR3 coding sequence is TGTGCCAGCAGTCAGCCCCTGGACTTGGAGACCCAGTACTTC. Translated: CASSQPLDLETQYF. Filled out from reference TRBV7-2 and TRBJ2-5, the complete variable domain reads GAGVSQSPSNKVTEKGKDVELRCDPISGHTALYWYRQSLGQGLEFLIYFQGNSAPDKSGLPSDRFSAERTGGSVSTLTIQRTQQEDSAVYLCASSQPLDLETQYFGPGTRLLVL.

The chain joins TRBV27 to TRBJ1-5, with TRBD1 matching over 7 bases. In germline, CDR1 is MNHEY, CDR2 SMNVEV (reference sequence). The J segment lost 4 bases and the V segment lost 6 bases, leaving 3 bases of the junction unmatched. The CDR3 length is 13 residues. This chain's CDR3 is CASRGQTNQPQHF. The DNA for the CDR3 is TGTGCCAGCAGGGGACAGACTAATCAGCCCCAGCATTTT.

The chain links TRBV27 to TRBJ2-7; D possibly corresponds to TRBD2 (5 bases). V lost 2 bases to trimming and J lost 1 base, with 9 bases between them. The CDR3 extends over 14 amino acids. Germline assignment: CDR1 MNHEY and CDR2 SMNVEV (reference sequence). The CDR3 here is CASSLIEGSYEQYF. In DNA, the CDR3 is TGTGCCAGCAGTTTAATTGAGGGTTCCTACGAGCAGTACTTC.

This clone occurred once. J is TRBJ2-2 and V is TRBV27, with 8 positions matching TRBD2. The CDR3 spans 16 residues. Looked up from germline, CDR1 is MNHEY and CDR2 is SMNVEV (reference sequence). Trimming at V came to 5 bases and at J to 4 bases, leaving 9 bases not matched to a gene. The CDR3 here is CASSAPRTSPTGELFF. The CDR3 region has the DNA TGTGCCAGCAGTGCACCCCGGACTAGCCCCACCGGGGAGCTGTTTTTT.

In regard to this clone: Additional DNA sequences in this sample encode the identical CDR3. The chain combines TRBV7-9 with TRBJ2-7, with TRBD1 identical over 10 bases. The CDR3 is 14 residues long. Germline CDR1 reads SEHNR; CDR2 reads FQNEAQ (reference sequence). Trimming cost V 5 bases and J 4 bases; bases outside gene matches: 5. The CDR3 region is CASSNRDRGYEQYF. For the CDR3, the DNA is TGTGCCAGCAGCAACCGGGACAGGGGTTACGAGCAGTACTTC. Together with reference TRBV7-9 and TRBJ2-7, the CDR3 gives the full variable domain: DTGVSQNPRHKITKRGQNVTFRCDPISEHNRLYWYRQTLGQGPEFLTYFQNEAQLEKSRLLSDRFSAERPKGSFSTLEIQRTEQGDSAMYLCASSNRDRGYEQYFGPGTRLTVT.

This chain connects TRBV18 to TRBJ2-7; no reliable D call. Germline CDR1 is KGHSH and CDR2 is LQKENI. The CDR3 is 14 amino acids. V was shortened by 5 bases and J by 1 base, with 12 bases between the two germline ends. The CDR3 DNA reads as TGTGCCAGCTCATTTGGCTCCAGTTCCTACGAGCAGTACTTC. Translating it yields CASSFGSSSYEQYF.

This chain joins TRBV7-6 and TRBJ2-5, with D possibly matching TRBD2 (6 bases). Germline loops: CDR1 SGHVS, CDR2 FNYEAQ. Between the trimmed V and J ends, which lost 5 bases and 2 bases, there was a span of 18 bases. CDR3 length: 16 amino acids. The CDR3: CASSRYGGGLQETQYF. In DNA form, the CDR3 reads TGTGCCAGCAGCCGTTACGGGGGAGGCCTGCAAGAGACCCAGTACTTC.

The J gene is TRBJ2-7, the V gene TRBV19, with 10 bases lining up with TRBD2. CDR3 size: 15 residues. The germline V gene has CDR1 LNHDA and CDR2 SQIVND (reference sequence). Trimming at V came to 5 bases and at J to 3 bases, leaving 7 bases not matched to a gene. The CDR3 coding sequence is TGTGCCAGTAGTCCCGGACTAGCGGACTACTACGAGCAGTACTTC. Its protein product is CASSPGLADYYEQYF.

The rearrangement links TRBV6-5 to TRBJ1-2, with 7 bases aligning to TRBD1. V was pared by 4 bases and J by 7 bases, with 6 bases of the junction left unmatched. This CDR3 comprises 13 residues. Looked up from germline, CDR1 is MNHEY and CDR2 is SVGAGI. The CDR3 is CASSFEGGTGYTF. The CDR3 coding sequence is TGTGCCAGCAGTTTCGAAGGGGGCACTGGCTACACCTTC.

The chain links TRBV4-1 to TRBJ2-7; a possible D gene is TRBD2 (6 bases). The CDR3 consists of 13 residues. Germline values: CDR1 MGHRA, CDR2 YSYEKL. V was shortened by 4 bases and J by 6 bases, with 13 bases between the two germline ends. CDR3 DNA: TGCGCCAGCAGCCTCCCCGGGGAGGCCGAGCAGTACTTC. This codes for CASSLPGEAEQYF.

This clone was counted a single time. The V and J genes are TRBV11-2 and TRBJ2-3, with 7 bases that match TRBD1. Losses at the gene ends were 0 bases for V and 0 bases for J; bases not matched to a gene: 12. CDR3 length: 19 residues. Germline CDR1 is SGHAT and CDR2 is FQNNGV. This chain's CDR3 is CASSLDFVETGPSTDTQYF. CDR3 sequence (DNA): TGTGCCAGCAGCTTAGATTTTGTGGAGACAGGGCCTAGCACAGATACGCAGTATTTT.

The chain recombines TRBV27 with TRBJ2-5, with 9 positions matching TRBD2. J gave up 5 bases and V 4 bases, and 20 bases lay outside the gene matches. The CDR3 contains 19 residues. Germline V gene lookup returns CDR1 MNHEY and CDR2 SMNVEV (reference sequence). Here the CDR3 reads CASSSLGGEREVLTETQYF. The CDR3 bases are TGTGCCAGCAGTTCCCTTGGCGGGGAGCGGGAGGTCTTAACTGAGACCCAGTACTTC.

This clone was seen just once. V is TRBV5-6 and J is TRBJ2-7, with D hard to call. Germline CDR1 reads SGHDT; CDR2 reads YYEEEE. The ends were cut back, 2 bases at V and 2 bases at J, with 14 bases in the middle. The CDR3 extends over 15 amino acids. CDR3 nucleotides: TGTGCCAGCAGCTTCGGAACTCTGGGCACCTACGAGCAGTACTTC. It encodes CASSFGTLGTYEQYF. Drawing the rest from reference TRBV5-6 and TRBJ2-7, the complete variable domain is DAGVTQSPTHLIKTRGQQVTLRCSPKSGHDTVSWYQQALGQGPQFIFQYYEEEERQRGNFPDRFSGHQFPNYSSELNVNALLLGDSALYLCASSFGTLGTYEQYFGPGTRLTVT.